These 24 T cell receptor beta chains were sequenced from one sample in a study of cytomegalovirus exposure and HLA in healthy donors. Use of 60 Vbeta and 13 Jbeta primers characterized the PCR. Clones were read by immunoSEQ multiplex PCR, and TCRdb kept only the in-frame ones, dropping some. This table holds 150,000 to 200,000 clones, about three quarters found once. Sequencing was carried out using PBMCs. The receptors originated from a female donor in good health and CMV-seronegative.

This chain joins TRBV7-9 and TRBJ2-7; D possibly corresponds to TRBD2 (5 bases). The CDR3 runs 16 residues. The germline V and J ends were trimmed by 6 bases and 5 bases, with 23 bases remaining between them. CDR1 and CDR2 from the germline V gene are SEHNR and FQNEAQ (reference sequence). The CDR3 coding sequence is TGTGCCAGCAGACCCGAGGGTGGGCTAGTTAAGGACGAGCAGTACTTC. Translation: CASRPEGGLVKDEQYF.

V and J are TRBV28 and TRBJ2-1; TRBD2 agrees at 10 bases. V was pared by 8 bases and J by 3 bases, with 7 bases of the junction left unmatched. Germline CDR1 MDHEN, CDR2 SYDVKM. The CDR3 covers 15 residues. CDR3 residues: CASGQRTSGYNEQFF. The CDR3 DNA reads as TGTGCCAGCGGCCAAAGGACTAGCGGCTACAATGAGCAGTTCTTC. The variable domain in full, with the rest retrieved from reference TRBV28 and TRBJ2-1, is DVKVTQSSRYLVKRTGEKVFLECVQDMDHENMFWYRQDPGLGLRLIYFSYDVKMKEKGDIPEGYSVSREKKERFSLILESASTNQTSMYLCASGQRTSGYNEQFFGPGTRLTVL.

V is TRBV7-3 and J is TRBJ2-1; 11 nucleotides align to TRBD2. The CDR3 is made up of 16 amino acids. Losses at the gene ends were 5 bases for V and 5 bases for J; bases not matched to a gene: 8. Germline-derived CDR1 and CDR2 are SGHTA and FQGTGA. The CDR3 coding sequence is TGTGCCAGCAGCCCCTCCGGGACTAGCGGAAACAATGAGCAGTTCTTC. It encodes CASSPSGTSGNNEQFF. Variable domain in full (rest from reference TRBV7-3 and TRBJ2-1): GAGVSQTPSNKVTEKGKYVELRCDPISGHTALYWYRQSLGQGPEFLIYFQGTGAADDSGLPNDRFFAVRPEGSVSTLKIQRTERGDSAVYLCASSPSGTSGNNEQFFGPGTRLTVL.

This chain joins TRBV7-2 and TRBJ1-3; maybe TRBD1 (6 bases). The CDR3 covers 13 residues. Germline lookup yields CDR1 SGHTA and CDR2 FQGNSA. Trimming stripped 5 bases from V and 4 bases from J, with 9 bases between. This CDR3 is CASSPDRGNTIYF. The CDR3 coding sequence is TGTGCCAGCAGCCCGGACAGAGGAAACACCATATATTTT.

Here the CDR3 reads CASSSRQENSPLHF. CDR3 sequence (DNA): TGTGCCAGCAGTTCCCGACAGGAGAATTCACCCCTCCACTTT. The chain couples TRBV6-5 to TRBJ1-6, with TRBD1 as a possible D gene (6 bases). The V end lost 4 bases, the J end lost 7 bases, and 11 bases lay between the germline ends. CDR3 length equals 14 residues. CDR1 is MNHEY, CDR2 SVGAGI, per germline.

V is TRBV5-4 and J is TRBJ2-7; 11 bases are shared with TRBD2. The V and J ends lost 3 bases and 4 bases, in that order; junction bases with no gene match: 3. The CDR3 sequence is 14 residues long. The germline gives CDR1 SGHNT, CDR2 YYREEE (reference sequence). DNA of the CDR3: TGTGCCAGCAGCTCGGGACTAGCGGCGTACGAGCAGTACTTC. It yields the protein CASSSGLAAYEQYF.

This clone came up once. CDR3 sequence reads: CASSLGVTSGGRETQYF. The DNA of the CDR3 is TGCGCCAGCAGCTTGGGGGTGACTAGCGGGGGGCGAGAGACCCAGTACTTC. The rearrangement uses TRBV5-1 and TRBJ2-5, with 13 bases identical to TRBD2. V lost 0 bases, J lost 4 bases, and 6 bases stayed unmatched. The CDR3 length is 17 residues. The germline CDR1 and CDR2 sequences are SGHRS and YFSETQ.

The chain recombines TRBV27 with TRBJ1-2; D is undetermined. Trimming left V 3 bases short and J 0 bases short, with 5 bases between. Germline V lookup: CDR1 MNHEY, CDR2 SMNVEV (reference sequence). The CDR3 has 13 residues. The CDR3 protein is CASSFGSNYGYTF. In DNA form, the CDR3 reads TGTGCCAGCAGTTTCGGTTCTAACTATGGCTACACCTTC.

This chain links TRBV9 with TRBJ2-3; TRBD2 aligns across 9 bases. Germline-derived CDR1 and CDR2 are SGDLS and YYNGEE. The CDR3 length is 15 residues. The V and J ends lost 6 bases and 2 bases, in that order; junction bases with no gene match: 7. The CDR3 here is CASNLAGLYTDTQYF. Here the CDR3 DNA reads TGTGCCAGCAACCTAGCGGGGTTATACACAGATACGCAGTATTTT.

This chain links TRBV7-2 with TRBJ2-2, with D tentatively TRBD2 (6 bases). CDR3 length equals 16 residues. Trimming stripped 0 bases from V and 5 bases from J, with 13 bases between. Germline V gene data show CDR1 as SGHTA and CDR2 as FQGNSA. CDR3 amino acids: CASSLAGGVGTGELFF. As DNA, the CDR3 is TGTGCCAGCAGCTTAGCGGGGGGAGTTGGGACCGGGGAGCTGTTTTTT. The full variable domain, its missing parts supplied by reference TRBV7-2 and TRBJ2-2, is GAGVSQSPSNKVTEKGKDVELRCDPISGHTALYWYRQSLGQGLEFLIYFQGNSAPDKSGLPSDRFSAERTGGSVSTLTIQRTQQEDSAVYLCASSLAGGVGTGELFFGEGSRLTVL.

The V call is TRBV9, the J call TRBJ1-1, with D perhaps TRBD1 (5 bases). In germline, CDR1 is SGDLS, CDR2 YYNGEE. Trimming removed 0 bases at V and 3 bases at J, with 15 bases between. This CDR3 comprises 16 residues. CDR3 DNA sequence: TGTGCCAGCAGCGTAGATTCGGGGGGAATCGACACTGAAGCTTTCTTT. This sequence encodes CASSVDSGGIDTEAFF. Full variable domain (missing parts from reference TRBV9 and TRBJ1-1): DSGVTQTPKHLITATGQRVTLRCSPRSGDLSVYWYQQSLDQGLQFLIQYYNGEERAKGNILERFSAQQFPDLHSELNLSSLELGDSALYFCASSVDSGGIDTEAFFGQGTRLTVV.

The chain carries TRBV30 and TRBJ2-1; 14 nucleotides align to TRBD2. The CDR3 spans 15 residues. Per germline, CDR1 GTSNPN and CDR2 SVGIG (reference sequence). The V and J ends lost 0 bases and 7 bases, in that order; junction bases with no gene match: 2. CDR3 region: CAWSVRLAGGNEQFF. Here the CDR3 DNA reads TGTGCCTGGAGTGTACGACTAGCGGGAGGGAATGAGCAGTTCTTC.

This clone was found once. This chain uses TRBV5-1 with TRBJ2-5; TRBD1 aligns across 7 bases. With V trimmed by 0 bases and J by 0 bases, 5 bases remained unmatched. The CDR3 length is 16 residues. Looked up from germline, CDR1 is SGHRS and CDR2 is YFSETQ. For the CDR3, the DNA is TGCGCCAGCAGCTTGGGGACAGGACTGTACCAAGAGACCCAGTACTTC. Its protein product is CASSLGTGLYQETQYF. The full variable domain, with the rest looked up from reference TRBV5-1 and TRBJ2-5, is KAGVTQTPRYLIKTRGQQVTLSCSPISGHRSVSWYQQTPGQGLQFLFEYFSETQRNKGNFPGRFSGRQFSNSRSEMNVSTLELGDSALYLCASSLGTGLYQETQYFGPGTRLLVL.

Notes on this clone: The identical CDR3 is also encoded by other nucleotide sequences in the sample. V and J are TRBV9 and TRBJ2-7, with 10 bases identical to TRBD2. The CDR3 extends over 17 amino acids. J lost 0 bases, V lost 0 bases, and 6 bases had no gene match. CDR1 and CDR2 from the germline V gene are SGDLS and YYNGEE. The CDR3: CASSVDGLAASSYEQYF. The CDR3 nucleotides are TGTGCCAGCAGCGTAGATGGACTAGCGGCCAGCTCCTACGAGCAGTACTTC.

The chain employs TRBV6-1 and TRBJ2-3, with TRBD1 matching 10 bases. V shed 3 bases, J shed 4 bases, and the junction held 1 base outside the gene matches. CDR1 MNHNS and CDR2 SASEGT come from the germline V gene. CDR3 length equals 14 residues. The CDR3 sequence is CASSDGQGADTQYF. DNA for the CDR3: TGTGCCAGCAGTGACGGACAGGGGGCAGATACGCAGTATTTT.

About this clone: Other DNA variants within this sample encode the same CDR3. Here the CDR3 reads CASSRDRANYGYTF. In DNA form, the CDR3 reads TGTGCCAGCAGTAGGGACAGGGCTAACTATGGCTACACCTTC. The J gene is TRBJ1-2, the V gene TRBV6-5, with TRBD1 matching 9 bases. CDR1 and CDR2 (germline): MNHEY, SVGAGI. The CDR3 covers 14 residues. V lost 5 bases, J lost 0 bases, and 1 base stayed unmatched.

This chain links TRBV6-4 with TRBJ1-2; D is unresolved. The germline CDR1 and CDR2 sequences are MRHNA and SNTAGT. The CDR3 runs 14 residues. V lost 4 bases and J 4 bases, leaving 13 bases between the germline ends. The CDR3 spells CASSAEVGGYGYTF. CDR3 nucleotides: TGTGCCAGCAGTGCTGAAGTTGGAGGCTATGGCTACACCTTC.

V gene TRBV6-5 combines with J gene TRBJ2-1; TRBD2 aligns across 10 bases. The J segment lost 6 bases and the V segment lost 6 bases, leaving 8 bases of the junction unmatched. The germline CDR1 and CDR2 sequences are MNHEY and SVGAGI. This CDR3 comprises 15 residues. CDR3 protein: CASSLAGGFSNEQFF. In nucleotides, the CDR3 is TGTGCCAGCAGCTTAGCGGGAGGTTTCTCCAATGAGCAGTTCTTC.

V and J are TRBV19 and TRBJ1-5; D remains unclear. The CDR3 consists of 15 residues. V lost 2 bases, J lost 0 bases, and 8 bases lay in between. From germline, CDR1 is LNHDA and CDR2 SQIVND (reference sequence). The CDR3, as DNA: TGTGCCAGTAGTATACAGGTCTATAGCAATCAGCCCCAGCATTTT. It specifies CASSIQVYSNQPQHF.

This sequence joins TRBV27 and TRBJ1-2, with D possibly matching TRBD1 (6 bases). This CDR3 spans 14 amino acids. The V gene lost 5 bases and the J gene lost 4 bases, with 14 bases spanning the gap. Germline V gene sequence: CDR1 MNHEY, CDR2 SMNVEV (reference sequence). DNA of the CDR3: TGTGCCAGCAGTCCTCAGGGGACGGGCTATGGCTACACCTTC. This translates into CASSPQGTGYGYTF.

The chain has TRBV30 and TRBJ1-3, with D possibly TRBD1 on 5 matching bases. The CDR3 has 15 residues. V was clipped by 5 bases and J by 4 bases, with 18 bases between them. Germline lookup yields CDR1 GTSNPN and CDR2 SVGIG (reference sequence). In DNA form, the CDR3 reads TGTGCCTGGGGGGCTCCGGGTGTGGAGGGAAACACCATATATTTT. This sequence encodes CAWGAPGVEGNTIYF.

The chain's CDR3 is CASKIQNTNYGYTF. The CDR3 bases are TGTGCCTCAAAGATCCAGAATACTAACTATGGCTACACCTTC. This chain connects TRBV30 to TRBJ1-2; D ambiguous. This CDR3 is built from 14 residues. The germline V and J ends were trimmed by 7 bases and 0 bases, with 15 bases remaining between them. From germline, CDR1 is GTSNPN and CDR2 SVGIG (reference sequence).

J is TRBJ1-1 and V is TRBV5-6; a weak D match, TRBD1 (5 bases). V gave up 0 bases and J gave up 7 bases, with 10 bases separating them. CDR3 length: 13 residues. CDR1 is SGHDT and CDR2 is YYEEEE in the germline V gene. The CDR3 bases are TGTGCCAGCAGCTTGGGCAGGGCGGATGAAGCTTTCTTT. Its protein product is CASSLGRADEAFF.

This sequence joins TRBV4-3 and TRBJ2-1; possible D gene TRBD2, 6 bases. The CDR3 is made up of 15 amino acids. Germline CDR1 reads LGHNA; CDR2 reads YSLEER. Trimming pared 0 bases from V and 8 bases from J, leaving 14 bases between. CDR3 residues: CASSQDRAGWDEQFF. The CDR3 DNA reads TGCGCCAGCAGCCAAGATAGGGCGGGGTGGGATGAGCAGTTCTTC.